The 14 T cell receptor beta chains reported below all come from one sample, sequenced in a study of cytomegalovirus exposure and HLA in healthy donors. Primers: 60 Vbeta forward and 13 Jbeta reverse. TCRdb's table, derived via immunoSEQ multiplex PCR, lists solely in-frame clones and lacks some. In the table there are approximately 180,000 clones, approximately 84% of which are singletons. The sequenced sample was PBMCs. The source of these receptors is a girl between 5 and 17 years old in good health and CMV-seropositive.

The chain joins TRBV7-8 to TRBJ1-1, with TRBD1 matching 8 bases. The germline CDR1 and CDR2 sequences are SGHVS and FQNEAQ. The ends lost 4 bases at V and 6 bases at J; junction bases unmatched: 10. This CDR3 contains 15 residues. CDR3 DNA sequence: TGTGCCAGCAGCTCTCAAGCGACAGGGGTCCCTGAAGCTTTCTTT. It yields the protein CASSSQATGVPEAFF.

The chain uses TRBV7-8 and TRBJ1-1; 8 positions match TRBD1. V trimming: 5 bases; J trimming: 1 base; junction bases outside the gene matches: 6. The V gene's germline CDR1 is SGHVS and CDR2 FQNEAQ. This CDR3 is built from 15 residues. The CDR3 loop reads CASSVPGTGNTEAFF. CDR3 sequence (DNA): TGTGCCAGCAGCGTCCCCGGGACAGGGAACACTGAAGCTTTCTTT. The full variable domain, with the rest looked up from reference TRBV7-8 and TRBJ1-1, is GAGVSQSPRYKVAKRGQDVALRCDPISGHVSLFWYQQALGQGPEFLTYFQNEAQLDKSGLPSDRFFAERPEGSVSTLKIQRTQQEDSAVYLCASSVPGTGNTEAFFGQGTRLTVV.

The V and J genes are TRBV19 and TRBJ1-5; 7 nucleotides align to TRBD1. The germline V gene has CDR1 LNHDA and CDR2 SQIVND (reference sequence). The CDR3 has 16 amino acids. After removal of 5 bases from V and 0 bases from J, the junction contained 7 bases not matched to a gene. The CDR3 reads CASSPRTGTSNQPQHF. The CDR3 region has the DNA TGTGCCAGTAGTCCTCGGACAGGTACTAGCAATCAGCCCCAGCATTTT.

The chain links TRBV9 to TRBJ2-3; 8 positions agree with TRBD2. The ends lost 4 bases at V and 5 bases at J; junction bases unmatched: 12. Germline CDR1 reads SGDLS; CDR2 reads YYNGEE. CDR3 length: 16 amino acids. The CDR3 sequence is CASSPARGGRGDTQYF. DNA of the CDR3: TGTGCCAGCAGCCCAGCACGGGGGGGCCGTGGAGATACGCAGTATTTT.

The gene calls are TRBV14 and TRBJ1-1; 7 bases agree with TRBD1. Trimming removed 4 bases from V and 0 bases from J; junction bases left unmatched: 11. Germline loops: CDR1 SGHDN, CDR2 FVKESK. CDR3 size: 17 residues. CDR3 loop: CASSPMGQRSLNTEAFF. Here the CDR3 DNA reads TGTGCCAGCAGCCCCATGGGACAGAGAAGTCTGAACACTGAAGCTTTCTTT.

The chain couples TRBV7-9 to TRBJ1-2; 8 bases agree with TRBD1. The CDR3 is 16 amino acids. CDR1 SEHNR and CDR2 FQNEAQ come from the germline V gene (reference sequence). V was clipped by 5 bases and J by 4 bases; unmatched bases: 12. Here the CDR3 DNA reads TGTGCCAGCAGCCAGGACAGGGTTGGTCTTTTCTATGGCTACACCTTC. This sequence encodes CASSQDRVGLFYGYTF.

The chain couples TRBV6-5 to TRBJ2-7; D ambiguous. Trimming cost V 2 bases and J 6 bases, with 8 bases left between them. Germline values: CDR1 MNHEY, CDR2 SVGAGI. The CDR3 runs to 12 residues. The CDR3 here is CASSYPGREQYF. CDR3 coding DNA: TGTGCCAGCAGTTACCCTGGGCGCGAGCAGTACTTC.

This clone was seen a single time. The CDR3 loop is CASRGLAGGQWLVNEQFF. CDR3 nucleotides: TGTGCCAGCAGGGGTCTAGCGGGGGGGCAATGGTTAGTCAATGAGCAGTTCTTC. This chain connects TRBV2 to TRBJ2-1; TRBD2 aligns across 12 bases. Trimming at V came to 6 bases and at J to 6 bases, leaving 15 bases not matched to a gene. There are 18 residues in the CDR3. CDR1 and CDR2 (germline): SNHLY, FYNNEI.

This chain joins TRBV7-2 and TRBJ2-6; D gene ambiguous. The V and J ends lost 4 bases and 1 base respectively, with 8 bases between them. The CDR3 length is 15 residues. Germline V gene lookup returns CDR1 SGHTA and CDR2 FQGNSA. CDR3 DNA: TGTGCCAGCAGCTCCTCCCTATCTGGGGCCAACGTCCTGACTTTC. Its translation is CASSSSLSGANVLTF.

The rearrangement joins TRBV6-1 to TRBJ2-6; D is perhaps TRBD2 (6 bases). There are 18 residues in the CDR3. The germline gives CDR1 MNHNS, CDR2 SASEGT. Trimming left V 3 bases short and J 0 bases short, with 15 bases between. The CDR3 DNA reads TGTGCCAGCAGTGATCCGGGACTGAAGAGCTCTGGGGCCAACGTCCTGACTTTC. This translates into CASSDPGLKSSGANVLTF.

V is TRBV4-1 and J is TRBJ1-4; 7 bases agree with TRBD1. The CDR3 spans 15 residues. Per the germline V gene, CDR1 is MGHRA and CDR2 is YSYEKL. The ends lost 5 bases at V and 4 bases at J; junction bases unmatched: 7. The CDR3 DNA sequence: TGCGCCAGCAGCAAAGGGACAGCGGATAATGAAAAACTGTTTTTT. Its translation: CASSKGTADNEKLFF.

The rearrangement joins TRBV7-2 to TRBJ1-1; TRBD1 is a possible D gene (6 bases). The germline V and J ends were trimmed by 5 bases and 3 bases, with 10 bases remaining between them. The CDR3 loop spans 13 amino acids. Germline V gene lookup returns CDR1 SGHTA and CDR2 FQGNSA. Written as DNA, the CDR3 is TGTGCCAGCAGCCCACAGGGATACACTGAAGCTTTCTTT. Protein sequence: CASSPQGYTEAFF.

Here the CDR3 reads CASSQEAPMNTEAFF. The CDR3 region has the DNA TGTGCCAGCAGCCAAGAAGCGCCGATGAACACTGAAGCTTTCTTT. The chain couples TRBV4-2 to TRBJ1-1; D call uncertain. This CDR3 is 15 amino acids long. From germline, CDR1 is LGHNA and CDR2 YNFKEQ. Trimming left V 0 bases short and J 0 bases short, with 8 bases between.

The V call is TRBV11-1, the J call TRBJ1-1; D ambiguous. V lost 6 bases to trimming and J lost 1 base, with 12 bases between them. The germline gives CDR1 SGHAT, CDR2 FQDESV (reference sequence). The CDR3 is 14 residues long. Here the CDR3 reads CASRDSTENTEAFF. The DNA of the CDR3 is TGTGCCAGCAGGGACTCTACGGAGAACACTGAAGCTTTCTTT.